These 16 T cell receptor beta chains originate from one sample sequenced in a study of T-cell reconstitution after alpha-beta-depleted transplantation in children. Unique molecular identifiers were used to barcode this TCRbeta library. Using its own MiXCR run on the PCR reads, TCRdb lists one record per CDR3 protein. This table holds 200,000 to 250,000 distinct CDR3 sequences, 11% found once. The sample consisted of PBMCs, taken before TCRalphabeta/CD19-depleted stem cell transplant. These receptors were taken from a child under three years old with acute myeloid leukemia, due to receive a stem cell transplant.

As DNA, the CDR3 is TGCAGTGCTAGAAGGCAGGGGTTAATAGAGACCCAGTACTTC. Its translation is CSARRQGLIETQYF. J is TRBJ2-5 and V is TRBV20-1; weak D call: TRBD1 (6 bases). CDR1 and CDR2 (germline): DFQATT, SNEGSKA (reference sequence). CDR3 length: 14 residues. V was trimmed by 2 bases and J by 4 bases, leaving 14 bases between them.

This clonotype was seen repeatedly, ten times or more. V is TRBV5-4 and J is TRBJ2-5; maybe TRBD2 (6 bases). V lost 1 base and J lost 5, with 12 bases in between. There are 14 residues in the CDR3. The V gene's germline CDR1 is SGHNT and CDR2 YYREEE (reference sequence). CDR3 residues: CASSLSGGKETQYF. Here the CDR3 DNA reads TGTGCCAGCAGCTTGAGTGGCGGGAAGGAGACCCAGTACTTC.

The table lists this clonotype with many counts. The chain joins TRBV6-2 or TRBV6-3 to TRBJ2-1, with D perhaps TRBD1 (6 bases). From germline, CDR1 is MNHEY and CDR2 SVGEGT. CDR3 size: 17 residues. Trimming pared 0 bases from V and 7 bases from J, leaving 19 bases between. CDR3 nucleotides: TGTGCCAGCAGTTACTCACTAAGGGGGATGACGATAAATGAGCAGTTCTTC. Its translation is CASSYSLRGMTINEQFF.

This clonotype was recorded many times. V is TRBV18 and J is TRBJ1-1, with D uncertain. Trimming cost V 1 base and J 2 bases, with 8 bases left between them. The CDR3 totals 14 residues. Germline CDR1 and CDR2: KGHSH and LQKENI. The CDR3 is CASSPQPGNTEAFF. CDR3 in DNA: TGTGCCAGCTCACCACAACCGGGAAACACTGAAGCTTTCTTT.

This clonotype was seen repeatedly, ten times or more. DNA for the CDR3: TGTGCCAGAGAGACACGCCCTTCCTACAATGAGCAGTTCTTC. Protein sequence: CARETRPSYNEQFF. The chain carries TRBV28 and TRBJ2-1; D remains ambiguous. CDR1 and CDR2 from the germline V gene are MDHEN and SYDVKM. The CDR3 runs to 14 residues. Trimming shortened V by 9 bases and J by 1 base, and 13 bases separated the two germline ends.

In its sample, this clonotype was seen many times. The genes are TRBV27 and TRBJ1-4; the D gene is possibly TRBD1 (5 bases). In germline, CDR1 is MNHEY, CDR2 SMNVEV (reference sequence). V was cut by 2 bases and J by 7 bases, with 8 bases left in between. This CDR3 has 13 amino acids. This CDR3 reads CASSLRDLEKLFF. The DNA for the CDR3 is TGTGCCAGCAGTTTAAGGGACCTTGAAAAACTGTTTTTT. Together with reference TRBV27 and TRBJ1-4, the CDR3 gives the full variable domain: EAQVTQNPRYLITVTGKKLTVTCSQNMNHEYMSWYRQDPGLGLRQIYYSMNVEVTDKGDVPEGYKVSRKEKRNFPLILESPSPNQTSLYFCASSLRDLEKLFFGSGTQLSVL.

This clonotype was seen many times. The gene calls are TRBV5-1 and TRBJ1-1; D is unresolved. V lost 5 bases to trimming and J lost 3 bases, with 14 bases between them. Per the germline V gene, CDR1 is SGHRS and CDR2 is YFSETQ. The CDR3 runs to 14 residues. The CDR3 sequence: CASSWARRDTEAFF. The CDR3 coding sequence is TGCGCCAGCAGTTGGGCGCGGCGGGACACTGAAGCTTTCTTT.

This clonotype has ten or more counts. The V gene is TRBV12-3 or TRBV12-4, the J gene TRBJ1-1; D gene unclear. Trimming took 1 base from V and 3 from J, leaving 15 bases between them. The CDR3 covers 16 residues. CDR3 sequence: CASSLGPIEVDTEAFF. The DNA for the CDR3 is TGTGCCAGCAGTTTAGGACCTATAGAGGTGGACACTGAAGCTTTCTTT.

In this sample, this clonotype turned up many times. The chain has TRBV20-1 and TRBJ2-2, with 10 positions matching TRBD2. V was pared by 0 bases and J by 0 bases, with 7 bases of the junction left unmatched. CDR1 and CDR2 (germline): DFQATT, SNEGSKA (reference sequence). CDR3 size: 18 residues. The CDR3, as DNA: TGCAGTGCTAGAGATGGGGGCAGCGGGAGGGCGAACACCGGGGAGCTGTTTTTT. It encodes CSARDGGSGRANTGELFF.

This clonotype was seen ten or more times. The chain joins TRBV20-1 to TRBJ2-1; D unresolved. The CDR3 length is 12 residues. The germline V gene encodes CDR1 DFQATT and CDR2 SNEGSKA (reference sequence). V lost 1 base, J lost 12 bases, and 13 bases lay in between. CDR3 loop: CSARVIGKGQFF. For the CDR3, the DNA is TGCAGTGCTAGAGTTATAGGGAAGGGGCAGTTCTTC.

This clonotype was detected a few times. The chain carries TRBV11-1 and TRBJ1-6; D call uncertain. Trimming left V 7 bases short and J 4 bases short, with 11 bases between. The CDR3 sequence is 14 residues long. The germline V gene encodes CDR1 SGHAT and CDR2 FQDESV (reference sequence). CDR3 bases: TGTGCCAGCACACGGGGTCTATATAATTCACCCCTCCACTTT. Residues: CASTRGLYNSPLHF.

This clonotype was counted many times. V is TRBV30 and J is TRBJ2-1; possible D gene TRBD2, 5 bases. Per germline, CDR1 GTSNPN and CDR2 SVGIG (reference sequence). The CDR3 loop spans 15 amino acids. V shed 4 bases and J shed 2 bases, with 15 bases lying between them. CDR3 sequence reads: CAWKEFSVPYNEQFF. CDR3 DNA: TGTGCCTGGAAAGAATTTAGCGTACCCTACAATGAGCAGTTCTTC.

Many counts were recorded for this clonotype. The chain couples TRBV11-3 to TRBJ2-7; D gene uncertain. Germline assignment: CDR1 SGHNT and CDR2 YENEEA. This CDR3 has 12 residues. V dropped 1 base and J dropped 6 bases, with 7 bases sitting between them. The CDR3 bases are TGTGCCAGCAGCTTAGTTGGGATCGAGCAGTACTTC. It codes for CASSLVGIEQYF.

There are many counts of this clonotype. J is TRBJ2-4 and V is TRBV20-1, with TRBD2 matching over 8 bases. The J segment lost 6 bases and the V segment lost 6 bases, leaving 13 bases of the junction unmatched. Per germline, CDR1 DFQATT and CDR2 SNEGSKA (reference sequence). This CDR3 comprises 15 residues. The CDR3, as DNA: TGCAGTGCGCCGGGGGGGAATAGCGGAGTAAACATTCAGTACTTC. It translates to CSAPGGNSGVNIQYF.

In this sample, this clonotype turned up many times. The chain employs TRBV12-3 or TRBV12-4 and TRBJ2-2, with TRBD1 as a possible D gene (6 bases). This CDR3 has 15 residues. The V end was cut by 5 bases, the J end by 5 bases, with 15 bases between. CDR3 in DNA: TGTGCCAGCAGTCCCCCAGGGGACGGAACCGGGGAGCTGTTTTTT. Translating gives CASSPPGDGTGELFF.

This clonotype has a count of ten or more. The chain carries TRBV12-3 or TRBV12-4 and TRBJ2-7, with 7 bases identical to TRBD2. CDR3 length: 14 residues. V dropped 4 bases and J dropped 2; count of bases not matched to a gene: 5. The CDR3 loop reads CASSSFGRPYEQYF. The CDR3 nucleotides are TGTGCCAGCAGTTCATTCGGGAGGCCCTACGAGCAGTACTTC.